The following is a TCR beta chain sequence with its context. PCR primers comprised 60 Vbeta and 13 Jbeta primers. Measured with immunoSEQ multiplex PCR; TCRdb has only the in-frame clones, and not every one. This table holds approximately 100,000 clones, roughly 80% found once. This sample is drawn from a study of cytomegalovirus exposure and HLA in healthy donors. About the research overall: Findings of an earlier analysis included some 110 million unique TCR beta sequences from 190 million or so T cells.

Germline CDR1 and CDR2: SGDLS and YYNGEE. The CDR3 is made up of 14 amino acids. The J segment lost 3 bases and the V segment lost 4 bases, leaving 7 bases of the junction unmatched. The sequenced sample consisted of PBMCs. The chain is built from TRBV9 and TRBJ2-7; 7 bases agree with TRBD1. This sequence originates from a man aged 55 to 69 in good health and CMV-seropositive. CDR3: CASSPTGQSYEQYF. In DNA, the CDR3 is TGTGCCAGCAGCCCAACGGGACAGAGCTACGAGCAGTACTTC.